This T cell receptor (beta chain) was sequenced in a study of cytomegalovirus exposure and HLA in healthy donors. In the PCR, 60 Vbeta and 13 Jbeta primers were used. Repertoires were generated with immunoSEQ multiplex PCR, while TCRdb's copy carries only in-frame clones and drops some. The sample carries about 150,000 clones, roughly three quarters recorded once. This cohort consisted of healthy bone marrow donors. Broader study findings: Specific recognition of CMV antigens was confirmed in vitro for a few chains (all CMV-associated).

This clone was recorded only once. Its antigen remains unidentified. Germline V lookup: CDR1 SGHRS, CDR2 YFSETQ. The CDR3 contains 14 residues. The clonotype comes from a man aged 25 to 40 in good health and CMV-seropositive. The chain links TRBV5-1 to TRBJ2-5, with 7 bases identical to TRBD1. The end of the DNA aligns better with TRBJ2-7, so the J call may be wrong. Sequenced sample: PBMCs. For the CDR3, the DNA is TGCGCCAGCAGCCCGGGACAGACCGCCTACGAGCAGTACTTC. The encoded protein is CASSPGQTAYEQYF.